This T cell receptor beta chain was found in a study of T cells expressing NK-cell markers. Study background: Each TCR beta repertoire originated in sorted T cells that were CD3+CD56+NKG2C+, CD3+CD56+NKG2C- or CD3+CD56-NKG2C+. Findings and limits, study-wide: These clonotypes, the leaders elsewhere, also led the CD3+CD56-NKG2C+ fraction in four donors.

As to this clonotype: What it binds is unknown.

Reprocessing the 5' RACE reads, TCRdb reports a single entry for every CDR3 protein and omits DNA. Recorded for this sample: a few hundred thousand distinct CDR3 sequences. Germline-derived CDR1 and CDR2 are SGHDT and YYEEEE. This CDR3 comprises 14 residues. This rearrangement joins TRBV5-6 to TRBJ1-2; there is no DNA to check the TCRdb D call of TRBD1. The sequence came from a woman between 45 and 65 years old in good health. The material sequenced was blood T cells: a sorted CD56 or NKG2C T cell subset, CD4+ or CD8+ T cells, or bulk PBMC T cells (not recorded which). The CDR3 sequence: CASSYRQGLYGYTF. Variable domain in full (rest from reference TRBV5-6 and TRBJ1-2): DAGVTQSPTHLIKTRGQQVTLRCSPKSGHDTVSWYQQALGQGPQFIFQYYEEEERQRGNFPDRFSGHQFPNYSSELNVNALLLGDSALYLCASSYRQGLYGYTFGSGTRLTVV.